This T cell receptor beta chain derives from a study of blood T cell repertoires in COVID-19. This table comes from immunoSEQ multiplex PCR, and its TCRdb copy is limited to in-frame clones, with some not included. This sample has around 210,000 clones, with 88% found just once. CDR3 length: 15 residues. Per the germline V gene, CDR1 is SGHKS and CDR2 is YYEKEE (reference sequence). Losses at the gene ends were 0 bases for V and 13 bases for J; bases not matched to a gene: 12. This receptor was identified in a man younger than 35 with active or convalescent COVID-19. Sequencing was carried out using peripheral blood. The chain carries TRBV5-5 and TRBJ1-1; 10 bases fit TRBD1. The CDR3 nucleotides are TGTGCCAGCAGCTTGGCCATCGGGACAGGGGCCGTTGATTTCTTT. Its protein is CASSLAIGTGAVDFF. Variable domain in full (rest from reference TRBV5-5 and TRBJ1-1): DAGVTQSPTHLIKTRGQQVTLRCSPISGHKSVSWYQQVLGQGPQFIFQYYEKEERGRGNFPDRFSARQFPNYSSELNVNALLLGDSALYLCASSLAIGTGAVDFFGQGTRLTVV.